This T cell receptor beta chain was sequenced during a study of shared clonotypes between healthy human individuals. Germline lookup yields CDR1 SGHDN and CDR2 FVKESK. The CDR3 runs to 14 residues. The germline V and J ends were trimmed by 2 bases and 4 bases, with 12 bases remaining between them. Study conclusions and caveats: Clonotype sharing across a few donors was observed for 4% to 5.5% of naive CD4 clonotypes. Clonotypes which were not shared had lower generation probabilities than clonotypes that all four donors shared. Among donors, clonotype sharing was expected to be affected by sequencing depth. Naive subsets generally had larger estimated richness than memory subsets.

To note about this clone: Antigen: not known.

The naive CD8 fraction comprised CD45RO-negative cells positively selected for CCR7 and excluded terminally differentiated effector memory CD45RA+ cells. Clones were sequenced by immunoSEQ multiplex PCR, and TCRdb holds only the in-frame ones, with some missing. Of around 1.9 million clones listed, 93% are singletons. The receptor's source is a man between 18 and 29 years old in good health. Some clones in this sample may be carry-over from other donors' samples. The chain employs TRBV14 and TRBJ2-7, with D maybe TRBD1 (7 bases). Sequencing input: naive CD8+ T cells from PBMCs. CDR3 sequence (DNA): TGTGCCAGCAGCCAAATCGCAGGGGGGTACGAGCAGTACTTC. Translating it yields CASSQIAGGYEQYF. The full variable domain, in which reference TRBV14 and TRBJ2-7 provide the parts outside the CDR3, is EAGVTQFPSHSVIEKGQTVTLRCDPISGHDNLYWYRRVMGKEIKFLLHFVKESKQDESGMPNNRFLAERTGGTYSTLKVQPAELEDSGVYFCASSQIAGGYEQYFGPGTRLTVT.